The next 13 T cell receptor beta chains were all read from a single sample in a study of a mutant IDH1 vaccine in newly diagnosed glioma. Only in-frame clones appear in the TCRdb table, and some are missing; sequencing was by immunoSEQ multiplex PCR. The sample yields about 100,000 clones, roughly 77% seen once. As for time point: baseline, week 1 (first vaccination visit). The treatment is: pre-vaccination baseline after standard-of-care therapy. This sample comprised PBMCs, obtained from a glioma patient treated with radiotherapy, temozolomide or both. Receptor source: a man aged 35 to 55 with glioma.

The chain couples TRBV19 to TRBJ2-2, with D possibly TRBD1 on 6 matching bases. From germline, CDR1 is LNHDA and CDR2 SQIVND (reference sequence). V was clipped by 3 bases and J by 4 bases, with 12 bases between them. The CDR3 is 15 residues long. The CDR3 sequence is CASSILTGRTGELFF. In nucleotides, the CDR3 is TGTGCCAGTAGTATCCTGACAGGCCGCACCGGGGAGCTGTTTTTT.

The chain employs TRBV10-1 and TRBJ2-1, with D possibly matching TRBD2 (5 bases). Germline V gives CDR1 WNHNN, CDR2 SYGVQD (reference sequence). With 4 bases removed from V and 6 bases from J, the gap between germline ends came to 13 bases. CDR3 length equals 14 residues. The chain's CDR3 is CASSAISLANEQFF. CDR3 in DNA: TGCGCCAGCAGTGCAATTAGCCTAGCCAATGAGCAGTTCTTC.

The chain employs TRBV6-6 and TRBJ2-3; TRBD1 agrees at 8 bases. The CDR3 runs to 11 residues. Per the germline V gene, CDR1 is MNHNY and CDR2 is SVGAGI (reference sequence). J gave up 11 bases and V 6 bases, and 4 bases lay outside the gene matches. CDR3 sequence: CASRRQGRQYF. CDR3 nucleotides: TGTGCCAGCAGGCGACAGGGGAGGCAGTATTTT.

This chain uses TRBV27 with TRBJ1-4; D not certain. Germline values: CDR1 MNHEY, CDR2 SMNVEV (reference sequence). CDR3 length: 15 residues. Trimming cost V 6 bases and J 2 bases, with 13 bases left between them. CDR3 sequence: CASSQRLGTNEKLFF. DNA of the CDR3: TGTGCCAGCAGCCAGAGGTTGGGGACTAATGAAAAACTGTTTTTT.

The V gene is TRBV30, the J gene TRBJ2-3; 9 bases are shared with TRBD2. The trim removed 2 bases at V and 5 bases at J, leaving 5 bases unmatched. Germline V gene lookup returns CDR1 GTSNPN and CDR2 SVGIG (reference sequence). This CDR3 is built from 14 residues. The CDR3: CAWSRAGGLDTQYF. CDR3 nucleotide sequence: TGTGCCTGGAGTAGGGCGGGGGGGCTAGATACGCAGTATTTT.

This clone was seen a single time. The V and J genes are TRBV5-1 and TRBJ1-2, with no clear D. CDR1 and CDR2 (germline): SGHRS, YFSETQ. The CDR3 sequence is 14 residues long. The germline V and J ends were trimmed by 4 bases and 0 bases, with 10 bases remaining between them. The CDR3 coding sequence is TGCGCCAGCAGCCTTGAGAGAACTAACTATGGCTACACCTTC. It translates to CASSLERTNYGYTF.

The genes are TRBV28 and TRBJ1-1; tentatively, D is TRBD1 (6 bases). The CDR3 covers 18 residues. The V and J ends lost 10 bases and 0 bases respectively, with 27 bases between them. Looked up from germline, CDR1 is MDHEN and CDR2 is SYDVKM. CDR3 region: CAMLSRGSRKVMNTEAFF. The CDR3 DNA reads as TGTGCCATGCTCAGCAGGGGATCGCGGAAAGTGATGAACACTGAAGCTTTCTTT.

V usage is TRBV5-8 and J usage is TRBJ1-5; D is ambiguous. V shed 1 base and J shed 2 bases, with 10 bases lying between them. The length of the CDR3 is 15 residues. Germline V CDR1 and CDR2: SGHTS, YDEGEE. The CDR3 is CASSLLGLGNQPQHF. DNA for the CDR3: TGTGCCAGCAGCTTGCTAGGGTTAGGCAATCAGCCCCAGCATTTT.

The rearrangement joins TRBV5-1 to TRBJ2-5, with TRBD2 identical over 7 bases. With V trimmed by 4 bases and J by 4 bases, 7 bases remained unmatched. Germline V gene data show CDR1 as SGHRS and CDR2 as YFSETQ. This CDR3 spans 14 amino acids. This CDR3 reads CASSRAGGIETQYF. CDR3 coding DNA: TGCGCCAGCAGCCGGGCCGGGGGGATAGAGACCCAGTACTTC.

The rearrangement joins TRBV11-3 to TRBJ2-1; D might be TRBD1 (6 bases). This CDR3 has 16 amino acids. CDR1 is SGHNT and CDR2 is YENEEA in the germline V gene. V was cut by 5 bases and J by 8 bases, with 22 bases left in between. In nucleotides, the CDR3 is TGTGCCAGCAGCCTAGCTCTCCGGGACACCAGGTATGAGCAGTTCTTC. This translates into CASSLALRDTRYEQFF.

This clone appeared once. CDR3 DNA sequence: TGTGCCAGCAGCCCCATTGTCTTGTGGGCTGAAAAACTGTTTTTT. Translated, it gives CASSPIVLWAEKLFF. The chain has TRBV7-9 and TRBJ1-4; D remains unclear. Trimming cost V 5 bases and J 7 bases, with 17 bases left between them. This CDR3 contains 15 residues. Germline lookup yields CDR1 SEHNR and CDR2 FQNEAQ (reference sequence).

The chain employs TRBV10-3 and TRBJ1-5; unclear D gene. The CDR3 consists of 13 residues. V gave up 5 bases and J gave up 11 bases, with 16 bases separating them. CDR1 is ENHRY and CDR2 is SYGVKD in the germline V gene. CDR3 loop: CAISKGRGEAQHF. The CDR3 DNA sequence: TGTGCCATCAGTAAAGGACGTGGTGAGGCCCAGCATTTT.

Worth noting for this clone: A read error may produce the germline difference seen at one junction end. The V and J genes are TRBV11-2 and TRBJ2-7; D is perhaps TRBD1 (5 bases). The germline V gene has CDR1 SGHAT and CDR2 FQNNGV. This CDR3 has 13 amino acids. The CDR3 loop is CASSLDQGSTPFF. The CDR3 DNA follows: TGTGCCAGCAGCTTAGATCAGGGTTCTACCCCCTTCTTC.